Here is one T cell receptor (beta chain) with its context. Profiled with immunoSEQ multiplex PCR; TCRdb holds only in-frame clones, not every one. The sample lists 300,000 to 350,000 clones, around 91% occurring once. This sample is part of a study of blood T cell repertoires in COVID-19. About the study: The cDNA or gDNA used as material had been derived from T cells, B-cell-depleted T cells, or PBMCs.

Trimming left V 5 bases short and J 4 bases short, with 12 bases between. The germline V gene has CDR1 SGHRS and CDR2 YFSETQ. The CDR3 sequence is 14 residues long. The sequencing sample was made of peripheral blood. The receptor was derived from a woman between 18 and 30 years old who had recovered from COVID-19. V gene TRBV5-1 combines with J gene TRBJ2-2; D is perhaps TRBD1 (5 bases). The CDR3 here is CASRGSDSTGELFF. CDR3 coding DNA: TGCGCCAGCAGGGGATCCGACAGCACCGGGGAGCTGTTTTTT. Full variable domain (outside the CDR3, taken from reference TRBV5-1 and TRBJ2-2): KAGVTQTPRYLIKTRGQQVTLSCSPISGHRSVSWYQQTPGQGLQFLFEYFSETQRNKGNFPGRFSGRQFSNSRSEMNVSTLELGDSALYLCASRGSDSTGELFFGEGSRLTVL.